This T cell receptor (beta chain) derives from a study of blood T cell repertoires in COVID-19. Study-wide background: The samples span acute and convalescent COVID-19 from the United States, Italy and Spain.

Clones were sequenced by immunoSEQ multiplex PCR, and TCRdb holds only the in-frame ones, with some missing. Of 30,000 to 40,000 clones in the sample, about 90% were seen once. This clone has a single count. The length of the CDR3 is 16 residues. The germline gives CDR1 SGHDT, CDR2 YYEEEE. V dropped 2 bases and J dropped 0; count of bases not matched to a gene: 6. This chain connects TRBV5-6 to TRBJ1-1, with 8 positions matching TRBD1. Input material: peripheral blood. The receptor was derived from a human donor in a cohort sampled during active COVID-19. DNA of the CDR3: TGTGCCAGCAGCTTATTGACAGGGGCCCTGAACACTGAAGCTTTCTTT. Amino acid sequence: CASSLLTGALNTEAFF.